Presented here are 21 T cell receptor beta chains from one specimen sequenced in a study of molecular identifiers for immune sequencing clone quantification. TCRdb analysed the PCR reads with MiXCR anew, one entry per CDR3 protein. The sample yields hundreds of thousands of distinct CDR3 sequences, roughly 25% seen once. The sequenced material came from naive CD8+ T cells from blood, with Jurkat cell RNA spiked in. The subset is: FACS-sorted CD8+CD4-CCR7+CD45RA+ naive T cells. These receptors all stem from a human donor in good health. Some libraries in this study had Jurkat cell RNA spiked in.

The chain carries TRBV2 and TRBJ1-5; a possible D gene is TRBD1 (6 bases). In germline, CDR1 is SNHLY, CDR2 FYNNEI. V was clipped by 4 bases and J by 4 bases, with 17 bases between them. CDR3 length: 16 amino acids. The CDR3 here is CASSGIVGGLNQPQHF. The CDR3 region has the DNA TGTGCCAGCAGTGGAATCGTAGGGGGGCTTAATCAGCCCCAGCATTTT.

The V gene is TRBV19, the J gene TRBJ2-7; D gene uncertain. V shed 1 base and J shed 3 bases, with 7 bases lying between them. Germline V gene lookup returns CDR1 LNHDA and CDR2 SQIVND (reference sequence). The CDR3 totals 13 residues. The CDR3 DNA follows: TGTGCCAGTAGTATAGGATCGGTCTACGAGCAGTACTTC. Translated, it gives CASSIGSVYEQYF.

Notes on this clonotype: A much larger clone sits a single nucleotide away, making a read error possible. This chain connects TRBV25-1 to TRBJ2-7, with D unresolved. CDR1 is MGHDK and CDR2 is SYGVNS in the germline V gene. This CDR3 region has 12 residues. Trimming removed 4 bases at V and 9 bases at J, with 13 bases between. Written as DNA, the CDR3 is TGTGCCAGCAGTGCCCCCTGCCGTACGCAGTACTTC. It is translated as CASSAPCRTQYF.

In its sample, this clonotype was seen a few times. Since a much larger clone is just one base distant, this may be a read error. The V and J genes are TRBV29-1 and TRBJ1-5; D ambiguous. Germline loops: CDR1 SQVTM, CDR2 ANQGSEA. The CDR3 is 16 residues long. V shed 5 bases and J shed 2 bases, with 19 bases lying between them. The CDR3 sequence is CSVPRSRGLGNQPQHF. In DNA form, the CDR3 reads TGCAGCGTTCCCCGATCAAGAGGTTTGGGCAATCAGCCCCAGCATTTT.

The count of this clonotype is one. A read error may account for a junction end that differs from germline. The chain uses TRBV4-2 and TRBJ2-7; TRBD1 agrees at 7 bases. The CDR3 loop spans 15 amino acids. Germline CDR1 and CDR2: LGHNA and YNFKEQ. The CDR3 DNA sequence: TGTGCCAGCAGCCAAGTCGAGGGGGCGGGCTACGAGCGGTACTTC. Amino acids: CASSQVEGAGYERYF.

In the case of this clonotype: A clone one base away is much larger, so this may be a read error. The CDR3, as DNA: TGTGCCAGCAGAACGACAAGCCCAAATCAGCCCCAGCATTTT. Protein product: CASRTTSPNQPQHF. The chain has TRBV6-5 and TRBJ1-5; D gene ambiguous. From germline, CDR1 is MNHEY and CDR2 SVGAGI. The V end was cut by 6 bases, the J end by 4 bases, with 13 bases between. The CDR3 has 14 amino acids.

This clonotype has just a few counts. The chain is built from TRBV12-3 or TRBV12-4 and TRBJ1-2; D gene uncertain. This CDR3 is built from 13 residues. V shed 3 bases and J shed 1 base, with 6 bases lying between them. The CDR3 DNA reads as TGTGCCAGCAGTTTCGGTTTTAACTATGGCTACACCTTC. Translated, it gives CASSFGFNYGYTF.

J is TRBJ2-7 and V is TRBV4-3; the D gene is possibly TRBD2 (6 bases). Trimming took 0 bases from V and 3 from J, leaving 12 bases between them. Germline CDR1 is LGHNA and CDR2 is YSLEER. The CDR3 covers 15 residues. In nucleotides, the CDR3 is TGCGCCAGCAGCCAAGATCGGCACGGGGGCTACGAGCAGTACTTC. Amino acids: CASSQDRHGGYEQYF.

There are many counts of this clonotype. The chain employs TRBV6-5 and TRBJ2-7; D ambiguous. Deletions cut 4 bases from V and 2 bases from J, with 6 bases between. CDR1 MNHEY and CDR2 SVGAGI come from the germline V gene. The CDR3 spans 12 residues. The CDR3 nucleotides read TGTGCCAGCAGTTCCCATCCCTACGAGCAGTACTTC. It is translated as CASSSHPYEQYF.

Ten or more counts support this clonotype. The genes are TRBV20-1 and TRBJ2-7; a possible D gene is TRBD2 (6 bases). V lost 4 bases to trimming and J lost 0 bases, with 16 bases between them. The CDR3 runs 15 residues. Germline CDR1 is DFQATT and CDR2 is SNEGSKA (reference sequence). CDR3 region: CSATILGGSSYEQYF. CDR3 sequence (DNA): TGCAGTGCTACAATCCTGGGGGGAAGCTCCTACGAGCAGTACTTC.

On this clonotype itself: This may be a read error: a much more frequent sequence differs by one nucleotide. The CDR3 nucleotides are TGTGCCAGCAGTTCCACAGTTGCGAACATTGTGACCCGGTACTTC. It translates to CASSSTVANIVTRYF. V gene TRBV27 combines with J gene TRBJ2-5; D remains ambiguous. The CDR3 has 15 amino acids. The germline V gene has CDR1 MNHEY and CDR2 SMNVEV (reference sequence).

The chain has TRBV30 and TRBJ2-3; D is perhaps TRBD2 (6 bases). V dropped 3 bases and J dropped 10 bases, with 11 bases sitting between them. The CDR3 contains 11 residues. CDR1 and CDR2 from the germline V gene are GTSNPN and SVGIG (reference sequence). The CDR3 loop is CAWRGGVPQYF. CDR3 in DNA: TGTGCCTGGAGAGGCGGGGTACCGCAGTATTTT.

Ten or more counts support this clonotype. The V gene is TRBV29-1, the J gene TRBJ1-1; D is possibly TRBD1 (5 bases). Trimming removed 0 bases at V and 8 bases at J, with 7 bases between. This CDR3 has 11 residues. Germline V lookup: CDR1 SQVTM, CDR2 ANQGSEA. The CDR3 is CSVEEWGEAFF. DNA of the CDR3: TGCAGCGTTGAAGAGTGGGGGGAAGCTTTCTTT.

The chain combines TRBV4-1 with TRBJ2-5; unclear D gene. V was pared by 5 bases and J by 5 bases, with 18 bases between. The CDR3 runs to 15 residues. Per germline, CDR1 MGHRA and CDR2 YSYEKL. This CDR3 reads CASSVGPPAGETQYF. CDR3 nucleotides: TGCGCCAGCAGCGTCGGGCCTCCCGCCGGGGAGACCCAGTACTTC.

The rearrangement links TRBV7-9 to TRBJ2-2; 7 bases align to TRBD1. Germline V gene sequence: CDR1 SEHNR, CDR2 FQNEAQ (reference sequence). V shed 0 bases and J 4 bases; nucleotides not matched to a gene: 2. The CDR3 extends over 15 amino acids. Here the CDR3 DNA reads TGTGCCAGCAGCTTAGCGGGGACAGTCACCGGGGAGCTGTTTTTT. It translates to CASSLAGTVTGELFF.

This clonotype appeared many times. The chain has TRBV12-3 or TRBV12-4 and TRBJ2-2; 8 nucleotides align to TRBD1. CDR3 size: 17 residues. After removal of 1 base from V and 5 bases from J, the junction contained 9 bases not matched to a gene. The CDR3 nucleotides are TGTGCCAGCAGTTTAGTAGCAGGACAGGGTTTGACCGGGGAGCTGTTTTTT. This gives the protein CASSLVAGQGLTGELFF.

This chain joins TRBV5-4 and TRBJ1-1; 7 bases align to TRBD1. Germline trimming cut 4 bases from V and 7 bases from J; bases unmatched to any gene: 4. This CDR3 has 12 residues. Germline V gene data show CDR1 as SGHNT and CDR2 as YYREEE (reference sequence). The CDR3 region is CASSKTGVEAFF. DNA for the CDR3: TGTGCCAGCAGCAAAACAGGGGTTGAAGCTTTCTTT.

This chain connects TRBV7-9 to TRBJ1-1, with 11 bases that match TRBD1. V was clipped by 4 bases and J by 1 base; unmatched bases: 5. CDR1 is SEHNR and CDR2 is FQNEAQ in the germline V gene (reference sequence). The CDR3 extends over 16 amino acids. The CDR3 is CASSYGQGAGNTEAFF. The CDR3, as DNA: TGTGCCAGCAGCTATGGACAGGGGGCGGGGAACACTGAAGCTTTCTTT.

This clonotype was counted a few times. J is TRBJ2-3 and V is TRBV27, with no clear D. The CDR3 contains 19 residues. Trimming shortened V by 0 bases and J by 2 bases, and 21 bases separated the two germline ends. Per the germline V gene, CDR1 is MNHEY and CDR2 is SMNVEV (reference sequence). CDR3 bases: TGTGCCAGCAGTTTATCGATTTCCCGGGCGGAGCCGATCACAGATACGCAGTATTTT. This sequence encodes CASSLSISRAEPITDTQYF.

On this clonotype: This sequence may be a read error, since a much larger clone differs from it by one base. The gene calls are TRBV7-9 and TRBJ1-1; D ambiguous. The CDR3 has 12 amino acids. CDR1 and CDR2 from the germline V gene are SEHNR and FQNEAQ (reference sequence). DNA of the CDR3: TGTGCCAGCAGCAGAGAGATCACTGAAGCTCTCTTT. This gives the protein CASSREITEALF.

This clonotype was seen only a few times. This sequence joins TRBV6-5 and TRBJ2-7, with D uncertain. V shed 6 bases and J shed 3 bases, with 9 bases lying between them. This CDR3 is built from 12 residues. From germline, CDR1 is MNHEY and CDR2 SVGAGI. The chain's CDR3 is CASSNYGYEQYF. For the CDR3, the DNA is TGTGCCAGCAGCAACTATGGCTACGAGCAGTACTTC.